Described below is a single T cell receptor (beta chain) sequence and its context. Antigen: not known. Unique molecular identifiers were built into the TCRbeta library. TCRdb called the PCR reads again in MiXCR, with one record for every CDR3 protein. The top ten clones hold 30% to 40% of a sample with a few hundred thousand distinct CDR3 sequences, more than 20% of them seen once. These data originate in a study of T-cell reconstitution after alpha-beta-depleted transplantation in children. Germline V gene data show CDR1 as MDHEN and CDR2 as SYDVKM. The trim removed 6 bases at V and 10 bases at J, leaving 7 bases unmatched. The CDR3 has 13 residues. The study, taken as a whole, reports: After one year, T-cell counts and TCRbeta diversity mostly came from new T cells.

The sequence was collected from a boy less than two years old with Wiskott-Aldrich syndrome, due to receive a stem cell transplant. The V gene is TRBV28, the J gene TRBJ2-4, with 9 bases fitting TRBD1. The input for sequencing was PBMCs, taken before TCRalphabeta/CD19-depleted stem cell transplant. The CDR3 is CASRAGQGGIQYF. The DNA for the CDR3 is TGTGCCAGCAGGGCGGGACAGGGAGGGATTCAGTACTTC. Full variable domain (rest looked up from reference TRBV28 and TRBJ2-4): DVKVTQSSRYLVKRTGEKVFLECVQDMDHENMFWYRQDPGLGLRLIYFSYDVKMKEKGDIPEGYSVSREKKERFSLILESASTNQTSMYLCASRAGQGGIQYFGAGTRLSVL.